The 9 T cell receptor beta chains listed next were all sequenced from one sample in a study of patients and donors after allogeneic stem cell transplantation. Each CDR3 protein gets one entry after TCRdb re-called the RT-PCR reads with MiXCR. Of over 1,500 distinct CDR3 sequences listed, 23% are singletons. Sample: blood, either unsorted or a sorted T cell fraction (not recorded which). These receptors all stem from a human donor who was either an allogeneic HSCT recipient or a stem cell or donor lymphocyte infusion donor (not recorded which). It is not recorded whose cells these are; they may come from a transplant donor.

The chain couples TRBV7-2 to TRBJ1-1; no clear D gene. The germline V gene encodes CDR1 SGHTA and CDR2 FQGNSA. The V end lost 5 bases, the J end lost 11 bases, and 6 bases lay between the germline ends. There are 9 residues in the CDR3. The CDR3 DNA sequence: TGTGCCAGCAGCCCGCGTGCTTTCTTT. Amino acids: CASSPRAFF. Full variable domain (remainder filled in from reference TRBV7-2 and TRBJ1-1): GAGVSQSPSNKVTEKGKDVELRCDPISGHTALYWYRQSLGQGLEFLIYFQGNSAPDKSGLPSDRFSAERTGGSVSTLTIQRTQQEDSAVYLCASSPRAFFGQGTRLTVV.

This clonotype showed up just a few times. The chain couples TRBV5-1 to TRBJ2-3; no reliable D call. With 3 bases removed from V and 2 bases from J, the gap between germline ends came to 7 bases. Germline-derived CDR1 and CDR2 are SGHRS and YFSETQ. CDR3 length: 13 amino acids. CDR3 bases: TGCGCCAGCAGCTACGACAACACAGATACGCAGTATTTT. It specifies CASSYDNTDTQYF.

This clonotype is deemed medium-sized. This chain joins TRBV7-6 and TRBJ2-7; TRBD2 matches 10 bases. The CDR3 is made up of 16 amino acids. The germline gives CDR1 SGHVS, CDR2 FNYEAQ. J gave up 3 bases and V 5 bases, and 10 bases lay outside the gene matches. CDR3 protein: CASSPTSGRLNYEQYF. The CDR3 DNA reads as TGTGCCAGCAGCCCGACTAGCGGGCGTCTCAACTACGAGCAGTACTTC. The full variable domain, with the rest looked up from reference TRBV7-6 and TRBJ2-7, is GAGVSQSPRYKVTKRGQDVALRCDPISGHVSLYWYRQALGQGPEFLTYFNYEAQQDKSGLPNDRFSAERPEGSISTLTIQRTEQRDSAMYRCASSPTSGRLNYEQYFGPGTRLTVT.

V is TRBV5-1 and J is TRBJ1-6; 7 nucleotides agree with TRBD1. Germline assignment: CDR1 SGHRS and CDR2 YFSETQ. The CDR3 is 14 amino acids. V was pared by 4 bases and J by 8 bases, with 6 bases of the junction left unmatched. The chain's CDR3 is CASSRDSTHSPLHF. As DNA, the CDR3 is TGCGCCAGCAGCAGGGACAGCACGCATTCACCCCTCCACTTT.

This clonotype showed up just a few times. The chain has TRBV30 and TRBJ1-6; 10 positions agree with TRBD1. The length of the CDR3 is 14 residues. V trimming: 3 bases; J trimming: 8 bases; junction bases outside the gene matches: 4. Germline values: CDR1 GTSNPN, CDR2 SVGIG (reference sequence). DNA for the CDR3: TGTGCCTGGAGCCGGGACAGGGGAGATTCACCCCTCCACTTT. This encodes CAWSRDRGDSPLHF.

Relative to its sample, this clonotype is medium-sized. The CDR3 bases are TGTGCCAGCAAGTGGACGGGGGCCAACGTCCTGACTTTC. It yields the protein CASKWTGANVLTF. The chain joins TRBV6-2 or TRBV6-3 to TRBJ2-6; D is uncertain. CDR3 length: 13 residues. Germline values: CDR1 MNHEY, CDR2 SVGEGT. V was trimmed by 7 bases and J by 4 bases, leaving 8 bases between them.

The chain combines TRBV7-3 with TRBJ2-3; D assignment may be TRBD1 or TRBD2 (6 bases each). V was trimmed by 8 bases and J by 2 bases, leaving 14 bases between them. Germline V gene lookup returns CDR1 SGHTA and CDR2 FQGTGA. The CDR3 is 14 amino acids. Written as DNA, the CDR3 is TGTGCCAGCCCGGCACAGGGACTCACAGATACGCAGTATTTT. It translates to CASPAQGLTDTQYF.

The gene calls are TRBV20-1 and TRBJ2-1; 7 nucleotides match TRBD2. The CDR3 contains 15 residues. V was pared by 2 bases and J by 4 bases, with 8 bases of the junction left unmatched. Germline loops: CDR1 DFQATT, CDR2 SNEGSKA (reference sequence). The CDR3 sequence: CSARQRGDRYNEQFF. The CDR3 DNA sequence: TGCAGTGCTAGACAACGGGGGGACCGATACAATGAGCAGTTCTTC.

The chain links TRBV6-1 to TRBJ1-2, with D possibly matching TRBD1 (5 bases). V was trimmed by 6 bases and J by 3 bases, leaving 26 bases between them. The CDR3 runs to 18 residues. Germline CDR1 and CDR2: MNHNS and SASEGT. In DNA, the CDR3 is TGTGCCAGCAGCGCCCCTGGGCCTGAGGCGGGGGACGACTATGGCTACACCTTC. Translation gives CASSAPGPEAGDDYGYTF.